Here is one T cell receptor beta chain with its context. These data are taken from a study of OX40 agonist ivuxolimab in advanced cancers. The length of the CDR3 is 12 residues. Trimming took off 5 bases at V and 5 bases at J, with 10 bases between the two ends. Germline V lookup: CDR1 SGHTA, CDR2 FQGTGA. The data were produced by immunoSEQ multiplex PCR, yet TCRdb's version contains in-frame clones alone and is incomplete. The sample includes about 38,000 clones, approximately 87% seen only once; the top ten take about a third. V and J are TRBV7-3 and TRBJ2-7, with D perhaps TRBD1 or TRBD2 (6 bases each). This TCR derives from an adult with an advanced solid tumor such as melanoma, head and neck, liver or kidney cancer. Sequencing was performed on CD4+ or CD8+ T cells sorted from blood, taken in a trial of the OX40 agonist ivuxolimab. Here the CDR3 reads CASSPGGDEQYF. In DNA form, the CDR3 reads TGTGCCAGCAGCCCCGGGGGCGACGAGCAGTACTTC. The full variable domain, completed using reference TRBV7-3 and TRBJ2-7, is GAGVSQTPSNKVTEKGKYVELRCDPISGHTALYWYRQSLGQGPEFLIYFQGTGAADDSGLPNDRFFAVRPEGSVSTLKIQRTERGDSAVYLCASSPGGDEQYFGPGTRLTVT.